This TCR beta chain was retrieved from a study of control samples from healthy donors and cancer patients. In regard to this clone: The sample has other DNA sequences that encode this CDR3 too.

Data came from immunoSEQ multiplex PCR; TCRdb stores just in-frame clones and leaves some out. The sample records around 80,000 clones, roughly 89% being singletons. Trimming took 3 bases from V and 1 from J, leaving 0 bases between them. This CDR3 is 11 amino acids long. Germline CDR1 reads SEHNR; CDR2 reads FQNEAQ (reference sequence). The J gene is TRBJ1-2, the V gene TRBV7-9; no firm D call. The sequence derives from a man aged 50-59 years in good health. The sequenced sample consisted of blood. The CDR3 DNA reads TGTGCCAGCAGCTTTAACTATGGCTACACCTTC. It encodes CASSFNYGYTF.